The present TCR beta chain was sequenced within a study of OX40 agonist ivuxolimab in advanced cancers. Study-wide results and limits: CD4+ and CD8+ T cells in blood underwent clonal expansion by week 6 at 0.1 to 3.0 mg/kg.

Comment on this clone: Its specificity is unknown.

Germline CDR1 SNHLY, CDR2 FYNNEI. This CDR3 has 13 residues. Between the trimmed V and J ends, which lost 3 bases and 4 bases, there was a span of 10 bases. The data were produced by immunoSEQ multiplex PCR, yet TCRdb's version contains in-frame clones alone and is incomplete. The sample contains fewer than 30,000 clones, around 73% of which appear only once. The source of this sequence is an adult with an advanced solid tumor such as melanoma, head and neck, liver or kidney cancer. The specimen was CD4+ or CD8+ T cells sorted from blood, collected in a trial of the OX40 agonist ivuxolimab. This chain joins TRBV2 and TRBJ2-7; TRBD1 might be the D (5 bases). The CDR3 sequence is CASSDQGYYEQYF. The CDR3 DNA follows: TGTGCCAGCAGTGATCAGGGTTATTACGAGCAGTACTTC.